This passage covers 22 T cell receptor beta chains from one sample sequenced in a study of metastatic and nonmetastatic thyroid tumors. Patients were all untreated before their thyroid surgery. From the PCR reads, TCRdb re-called clones with MiXCR. Here the sample spans some 19,000 clones, about 33% being singletons. The specimen sequenced was adjacent normal tissue. Receptors were obtained from a female donor with papillary thyroid cancer or a benign thyroid nodule (not recorded which). Some clones in this sample may be carry-over from other donors' samples.

This clone was seen more than once but under ten times. V gene TRBV12-1 combines with J gene TRBJ1-6; no DNA check was done on the table's D call, TRBD1. TRBV12-1 is a pseudogene locus. The CDR3 covers 18 residues. For the CDR3, the DNA is TGTGCCAGCAGCTTGGGGACAGGGCCCCCTCCTCGTAATTCACCCCTCCACTTT. Its protein product is CASSLGTGPPPRNSPLHF.

The table lists this clone with many counts. This chain links TRBV7-9 with TRBJ1-6; TRBD1 matches at 7 bases. V dropped 4 bases and J dropped 7; count of bases not matched to a gene: 7. CDR3 length equals 15 residues. Germline CDR1 SEHNR, CDR2 FQNEAQ (reference sequence). CDR3 sequence: CASSSRTGFNSPLHF. The CDR3 bases are TGTGCCAGCAGCTCCAGGACAGGTTTCAATTCACCCCTCCACTTT.

Concerning this clone: At one end, the junction sequence differs from germline, possibly due to a read error. CDR3 nucleotide sequence: TGTGCCAGCTGTGGGCCAGCCTTCTACGGGCAGTACTTC. It encodes CASCGPAFYGQYF. The chain is built from TRBV12-3 or TRBV12-4 and TRBJ2-7; D remains unclear. This CDR3 comprises 13 residues.

The table lists this clone with a few counts. The chain couples TRBV6-1 to TRBJ1-1; D unresolved. V was cut by 6 bases and J by 1 base, with 9 bases left in between. CDR1 and CDR2 (germline): MNHNS, SASEGT. CDR3 size: 13 residues. CDR3 DNA: TGTGCCAGCAGCACGGAGTGGAACACTGAAGCTTTCTTT. The encoded protein is CASSTEWNTEAFF.

As to this clone: An end of the junction differs from the germline gene, which may be a read error. This chain joins TRBV2 and TRBJ1-6; possibly TRBD1 for D (6 bases). CDR1 and CDR2 from the germline V gene are SNHLY and FYNNEI. The CDR3 consists of 14 residues. CDR3 loop: CASSIQRGGTEALF. The CDR3 DNA reads as TGTGCCAGCTCCATTCAGCGGGGGGGCACTGAAGCTCTCTTT.

This clone is deemed large. DNA for the CDR3: TGTGCCAGCAGCTTCGACACCGGGGAGCTGTTTTTT. Amino acid sequence: CASSFDTGELFF. The chain joins TRBV11-3 to TRBJ2-2; D remains unclear. In germline, CDR1 is SGHNT, CDR2 YENEEA. The germline V and J ends were trimmed by 3 bases and 3 bases, with 2 bases remaining between them. CDR3 length: 12 residues.

The chain joins TRBV2 to TRBJ2-2, with 8 bases aligning to TRBD1. V shed 4 bases and J 4 bases; nucleotides not matched to a gene: 8. Germline V gene lookup returns CDR1 SNHLY and CDR2 FYNNEI. The CDR3 covers 16 residues. CDR3 amino acids: CASSVKGQAFTGELFF. The CDR3 coding sequence is TGTGCCAGCAGTGTCAAGGGACAGGCTTTCACCGGGGAGCTGTTTTTT.

This clone came up a few times. The J gene is TRBJ1-5, the V gene TRBV28, with TRBD1 matching over 8 bases. The CDR3 is made up of 16 amino acids. Germline CDR1 reads MDHEN; CDR2 reads SYDVKM. The V and J ends lost 5 bases and 3 bases, in that order; junction bases with no gene match: 9. The DNA of the CDR3 is TGTGCCAGCAGTCCAGGACAGGGACGACTCAATCAGCCCCAGCATTTT. The encoded protein is CASSPGQGRLNQPQHF.

This clone was counted a few times. V usage is TRBV27 and J usage is TRBJ2-3, with D possibly being TRBD1 (5 bases). The V end was cut by 2 bases, the J end by 5 bases, with 8 bases between. There are 13 residues in the CDR3. Germline-derived CDR1 and CDR2 are MNHEY and SMNVEV (reference sequence). Written as DNA, the CDR3 is TGTGCCAGCAGTTTAGGGGCCAGAGATACGCAGTATTTT. Amino acid sequence: CASSLGARDTQYF.

The V and J genes are TRBV5-1 and TRBJ2-5; D may be TRBD1 or TRBD2 (6 bases each). The CDR3 is made up of 18 amino acids. Per germline, CDR1 SGHRS and CDR2 YFSETQ. V lost 0 bases and J 1 base, leaving 19 bases between the germline ends. The CDR3 DNA sequence: TGCGCCAGCAGCTTGGCCTTAGGGGGGAGAGGAGTCCAAGAGACCCAGTACTTC. Encoded protein: CASSLALGGRGVQETQYF.

The chain recombines TRBV7-3 with TRBJ2-3; 11 bases map to TRBD2. After removal of 1 base from V and 4 bases from J, the junction contained 7 bases not matched to a gene. Germline loops: CDR1 SGHTA, CDR2 FQGTGA. This CDR3 is 17 amino acids long. The DNA of the CDR3 is TGTGCCAGCAGCTTAAGCTTCGTAGCGGGAGGGTCAGATACGCAGTATTTT. Amino acids: CASSLSFVAGGSDTQYF.

There are a few counts of this clone. This sequence joins TRBV20-1 and TRBJ2-1; no definite D call. The CDR3 contains 14 residues. Germline V CDR1 and CDR2: DFQATT, SNEGSKA (reference sequence). V lost 3 bases and J lost 2, with 11 bases in between. CDR3 protein: CSASGPSPYNEQFF. The CDR3 DNA is TGCAGTGCTAGCGGGCCCTCCCCCTACAATGAGCAGTTCTTC.

The gene calls are TRBV7-3 and TRBJ1-1; D is unclear. The CDR3 consists of 14 residues. The ends were cut back, 1 base at V and 2 bases at J, with 8 bases in the middle. Germline CDR1 is SGHTA and CDR2 is FQGTGA. The CDR3 DNA follows: TGTGCCAGCAGCTTAAACGGGATAAACACTGAAGCTTTCTTT. This codes for CASSLNGINTEAFF.

The chain uses TRBV19 and TRBJ2-1, with 9 bases lining up with TRBD2. Germline V gene data show CDR1 as LNHDA and CDR2 as SQIVND (reference sequence). This CDR3 region has 16 residues. Losses at the gene ends were 5 bases for V and 1 base for J; bases not matched to a gene: 6. DNA for the CDR3: TGTGCCAGTAGTGTCGAAACTAGCGGGTCCTACAATGAGCAGTTCTTC. Translation gives CASSVETSGSYNEQFF.

J is TRBJ2-1 and V is TRBV28; D is undetermined. Per germline, CDR1 MDHEN and CDR2 SYDVKM. Trimming took 5 bases from V and 7 from J, leaving 15 bases between them. This CDR3 region has 14 residues. The CDR3 sequence is CASSPQVGRNEQFF. CDR3 DNA sequence: TGTGCCAGCAGTCCTCAAGTTGGTAGGAATGAGCAGTTCTTC.

This clone appeared a few times. J is TRBJ2-7 and V is TRBV6-1, with 11 bases identical to TRBD1. From germline, CDR1 is MNHNS and CDR2 SASEGT. The CDR3 is 13 residues long. J lost 5 bases, V lost 8 bases, and 5 bases had no gene match. The CDR3 sequence: CASSRDRGDEQYF. CDR3 sequence (DNA): TGTGCCAGCTCAAGGGACAGGGGGGACGAGCAGTACTTC.

V and J are TRBV30 and TRBJ2-7, with D hard to call. This CDR3 spans 11 amino acids. Germline CDR1 and CDR2: GTSNPN and SVGIG (reference sequence). V gave up 2 bases and J gave up 5 bases, with 7 bases separating them. The CDR3 sequence: CAWSIQNEQYF. As DNA, the CDR3 is TGTGCCTGGAGTATACAAAACGAGCAGTACTTC.

V gene TRBV5-5 combines with J gene TRBJ1-2, with 8 bases fitting TRBD1. Germline V gene data show CDR1 as SGHKS and CDR2 as YYEKEE (reference sequence). Trimming removed 1 base from V and 8 bases from J; junction bases left unmatched: 1. The CDR3 contains 12 residues. CDR3 protein: CASSLWTGGYTF. Written as DNA, the CDR3 is TGTGCCAGCAGCTTGTGGACAGGGGGCTACACCTTC.

At least ten counts were recorded for this clone. V gene TRBV30 combines with J gene TRBJ2-4; D is perhaps TRBD2 (6 bases). Trimming took 1 base from V and 3 from J, leaving 13 bases between them. The germline V gene encodes CDR1 GTSNPN and CDR2 SVGIG (reference sequence). This CDR3 comprises 15 residues. As DNA, the CDR3 is TGTGCCTGGAGTGCGTACCTGCGGGGCAAAAACATTCAGTACTTC. The encoded protein is CAWSAYLRGKNIQYF. The entire variable domain, with the rest obtained from reference TRBV30 and TRBJ2-4, is as follows: SQTIHQWPATLVQPVGSPLSLECTVEGTSNPNLYWYRQAAGRGLQLLFYSVGIGQISSEVPQNLSASRPQDRQFILSSKKLLLSDSGFYLCAWSAYLRGKNIQYFGAGTRLSVL.

This clone was seen a handful of times. The chain employs TRBV28 and TRBJ1-5; D gene uncertain. V was pared by 6 bases and J by 7 bases, with 13 bases between. This CDR3 contains 13 residues. Germline loops: CDR1 MDHEN, CDR2 SYDVKM. The CDR3 bases are TGTGCCAGCAGCATGGGAGGGTCGCAGCCCCAGCATTTT. Its translation: CASSMGGSQPQHF.

The chain employs TRBV27 and TRBJ1-2; 10 bases are a match to TRBD1. The V and J ends lost 4 bases and 5 bases, in that order; junction bases with no gene match: 7. The germline V gene encodes CDR1 MNHEY and CDR2 SMNVEV (reference sequence). This CDR3 has 15 residues. The CDR3 DNA reads as TGTGCCAGCAGTTCGACAGGGGGCGCTAGATATGGCTACACCTTC. This gives the protein CASSSTGGARYGYTF.

This clone was counted between two and nine times. A junction boundary mismatches the germline segment, possibly from a read error. The rearrangement uses TRBV16 and TRBJ1-1; the D is unclear. CDR1 KGHSY and CDR2 FQNENV come from the germline V gene. The CDR3 loop spans 13 amino acids. CDR3 sequence: CASSHPGWAGACF. CDR3 DNA sequence: TGTGCCAGCAGCCACCCGGGGTGGGCTGGAGCTTGCTTT.